A selection of T cell receptor beta chains follows, all from one sample in a study of graft-versus-host responses after intestinal transplantation. Measured with immunoSEQ multiplex PCR; TCRdb has only the in-frame clones, and not every one. The table shows about 54,000 clones, with about 89% occurring only once. The source was PBMCs, collected more than 650 days after intestinal transplant. The origin of the receptors is a human patient who received an intestinal transplant, so some T cells may come from the graft donor. CDR3s include the opening cysteine and the closing phenylalanine or tryptophan. Fields, in order: CDR3 length, clone size, V gene, D gene, J gene, CDR3 DNA, CDR3 protein. D genes are given only for firm matches. Clone size is given for some rows only: seen once, a few or many times, or a class if the clone is expanded.

13	few	TRBV30	.	TRBJ1-1	TGTGCCTGGAGCAGGCAGGGAAGCACTGAAGCTTTCTTT	CAWSRQGSTEAFF
14	.	TRBV2	.	TRBJ2-1	TGTGCCAGCAGTGAGATCCCCTCCTACAATGAGCAGTTCTTC	CASSEIPSYNEQFF
20	.	TRBV19	.	TRBJ1-5	TGTGCCAGTAGTAAGGGACCCCGGGGCCCCATCAGGGCGGGGGCTCAGCCCCAGCATTTT	CASSKGPRGPIRAGAQPQHF
18	.	TRBV5-6	TRBD1	TRBJ2-4	TGTGCCAGCAGCAAAACCGGGACAGGGGATATAGCCAAAAACATTCAGTACTTC	CASSKTGTGDIAKNIQYF
16	.	TRBV7-7	.	TRBJ2-5	TGTGCCAGCAGCCCCCTCGGTCCATCAGCAGTAGAGACCCAGTACTTC	CASSPLGPSAVETQYF
13	once	TRBV27	.	TRBJ2-7	TGTGCCAGCAGTTTATTGTCCTCCTACGAGCAGTACTTC	CASSLLSSYEQYF
15	.	TRBV7-9	TRBD2	TRBJ2-3	TGTGCCAGCAGCACCACTAGCGGGAGCACAGATACGCAGTATTTT	CASSTTSGSTDTQYF
15	.	TRBV6-6	TRBD1	TRBJ1-6	TGTGCCAGCACCACGGGGGGACAGGGGAATTCACCCCTCCACTTT	CASTTGGQGNSPLHF
15	.	TRBV5-6	.	TRBJ1-2	TGTGCCAGCAGCTTTCTCCAGGGAGCGCCATATGGCTACACCTTC	CASSFLQGAPYGYTF
13	.	TRBV10-2	.	TRBJ2-7	TGCGCCAGCAGCCCCGGGCCGATCTACGAGCAGTACTTC	CASSPGPIYEQYF
15	.	TRBV4-1	.	TRBJ2-2	TGCGCCAGCAGCCAAGCCTCGGCTAGTTTCGGGGAGCTGTTTTTT	CASSQASASFGELFF
16	.	TRBV9	.	TRBJ1-4	TGTGCCAGCAGCGCCCGGGGCGACGGATCTAATGAAAAACTGTTTTTT	CASSARGDGSNEKLFF
17	.	TRBV6-4	.	TRBJ2-3	TGTGCCAGCAGTGACCTCAATAAGAACCCGGGCACAGATACGCAGTATTTT	CASSDLNKNPGTDTQYF
18	.	TRBV4-1	.	TRBJ1-5	TGCGCCAGCAGCCAGGGCGGGGGGCCGGGGTATAGCAATCAGCCCCAGCATTTT	CASSQGGGPGYSNQPQHF
11	.	TRBV18	.	TRBJ2-7	TGTGCCAGCTCAGAGGCCTACGAGCAGTACTTC	CASSEAYEQYF
16	.	TRBV14	TRBD1	TRBJ1-4	TGTGCCAGCAGCCAGACAGGAGGGGGCTTGAATGAAAAACTGTTTTTT	CASSQTGGGLNEKLFF
14	.	TRBV19	.	TRBJ1-2	TGTGCCAGTAAAGAGGGCAGGGCAAACTATGGCTACACCTTC	CASKEGRANYGYTF
13	.	TRBV27	TRBD1	TRBJ1-3	TGTGCCAGCAGAGGGACAGTCGGCGCCACCATATATTTT	CASRGTVGATIYF
11	.	TRBV20-1	.	TRBJ2-7	TGCAGTGCTGAGGGGGTCTACGAGCAGTACTTC	CSAEGVYEQYF
17	.	TRBV5-1	.	TRBJ2-3	TGCGCCAGCAGCTTATGGGCGGGCCTAGGGAATTCAGATACGCAGTATTTT	CASSLWAGLGNSDTQYF
17	.	TRBV10-3	.	TRBJ1-6	TGTGCCATCAGTATGGTGAAGGGGAGCTCCTATAATTCACCCCTCCACTTT	CAISMVKGSSYNSPLHF